This is a list of T cell receptor beta chains from one sample in a study of CD8 T cells in Susac syndrome. TCRdb fed the immunoSEQ multiplex PCR reads into MiXCR, producing one record per CDR3 protein. The table has 150,000 to 250,000 distinct CDR3 sequences, 90% to 95% seen once. Specimen: CD4+ T cells from PBMCs. All receptors come from a human donor with multiple sclerosis. CDR3s include the opening cysteine and the closing phenylalanine or tryptophan. Clone sizes are given selectively: once, few, many, or a class where the clone is expanded.

>-|TRBJ2-1|TRBV20-1
CSARGLADYNEQFF
>-|TRBJ1-2|TRBV24-1
CATSDGRDSRF
>-|TRBJ2-3|TRBV9
CASSVGRGRDTQYF
>-|TRBJ2-7|TRBV19
CASSTHNRGYEQYF
>-|TRBJ1-2|TRBV20-1
CSARERGNYGYTF
>once|TRBJ1-1|TRBV4-1
CASSQQRQGRTEAFF
>once|TRBJ1-5|TRBV23-1
CASSQSIGANQPQHF
>-|TRBJ1-2|TRBV29-1
CSVAAGMEGYTF
>-|TRBJ1-4|TRBV20-1
CSAREGTVTNEKLFF
>-|TRBJ1-1|TRBV20-1
CSAGTLTGNTEAFF
>-|TRBJ2-3|TRBV9
CASSPSGGATYTQYF
>-|TRBJ1-2|TRBV27
CASSPMGQGGYYGYTF
>-|TRBJ2-5|TRBV5-1
CASSLMGLQGEETQYF
>-|TRBJ2-1|TRBV25-1
CASSESGQYNEQFF
>-|TRBJ2-7|TRBV2
CASSDPYEQYF
>-|TRBJ1-2|TRBV20-1
CSAPRGVHGYTF
>few|TRBJ2-3|TRBV11-2
CASSLVRDTQYF
>-|TRBJ1-2|TRBV27
CASSWAKGSTNYGYTF
>-|TRBJ2-7|TRBV29-1
CSASAASETYF
>-|TRBJ2-3|TRBV24-1
CATSDQGGLTDTQYF
>-|TRBJ1-1|TRBV5-1
CASSLGEGAFF
>-|TRBJ1-1|TRBV5-1
CASSLGRGDEAFF
>-|TRBJ1-4|TRBV12-3/TRBV12-4
CASSLSPTNEKLFF
>-|TRBJ2-5|TRBV5-1
CASSILGTQETQYF
>-|TRBJ2-1|TRBV20-1
CSARVGSYYNEQFF
>-|TRBJ2-1|TRBV3-1
CASSQTYNEQFF